Sequencing of this T cell receptor (beta chain) was carried out in a study of post-analysis software for immune sequencing data. Study results and caveats: Relative to controls, patients with multiple sclerosis showed significantly lower normalized Chao1 diversity.

Every TCR beta cDNA library bore unique molecular identifiers. TCRdb processed the PCR reads anew with MiXCR; each CDR3 protein has one entry. The sample consists of roughly 200,000 distinct CDR3 sequences, over 25% of them appearing once. Many counts were recorded for this clonotype. Its cognate antigen is unknown. What was sequenced was blood. This TCR was sampled from a girl between 2 and 17 years old with multiple sclerosis.

CDR3 bases: TGTGCCAGCAGCCGGGGACTAGCGGGTAACAATGAGCAGTTCTTC. It specifies CASSRGLAGNNEQFF. V usage is TRBV3-1 and J usage is TRBJ2-1; 12 nucleotides match TRBD2. The length of the CDR3 is 15 residues. In germline, CDR1 is LGHDT, CDR2 YNNKEL (reference sequence). V dropped 4 bases and J dropped 5; count of bases not matched to a gene: 3.